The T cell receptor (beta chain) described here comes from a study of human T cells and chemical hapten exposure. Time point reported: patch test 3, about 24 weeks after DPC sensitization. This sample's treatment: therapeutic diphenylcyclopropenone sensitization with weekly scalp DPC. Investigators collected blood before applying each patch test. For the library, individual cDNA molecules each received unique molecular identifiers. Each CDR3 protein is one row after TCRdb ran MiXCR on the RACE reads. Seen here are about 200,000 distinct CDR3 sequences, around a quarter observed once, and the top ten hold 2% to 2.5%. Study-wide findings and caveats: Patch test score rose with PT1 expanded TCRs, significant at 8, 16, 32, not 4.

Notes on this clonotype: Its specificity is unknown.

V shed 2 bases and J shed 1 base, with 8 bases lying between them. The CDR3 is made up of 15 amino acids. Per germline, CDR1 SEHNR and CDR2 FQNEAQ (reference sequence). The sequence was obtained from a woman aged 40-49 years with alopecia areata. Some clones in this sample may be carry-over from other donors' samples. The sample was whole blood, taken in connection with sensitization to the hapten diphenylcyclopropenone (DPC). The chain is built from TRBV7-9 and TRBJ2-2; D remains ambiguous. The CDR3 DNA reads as TGTGCCAGCAGCTTAAAATATCTGAACACCGGGGAGCTGTTTTTT. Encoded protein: CASSLKYLNTGELFF.